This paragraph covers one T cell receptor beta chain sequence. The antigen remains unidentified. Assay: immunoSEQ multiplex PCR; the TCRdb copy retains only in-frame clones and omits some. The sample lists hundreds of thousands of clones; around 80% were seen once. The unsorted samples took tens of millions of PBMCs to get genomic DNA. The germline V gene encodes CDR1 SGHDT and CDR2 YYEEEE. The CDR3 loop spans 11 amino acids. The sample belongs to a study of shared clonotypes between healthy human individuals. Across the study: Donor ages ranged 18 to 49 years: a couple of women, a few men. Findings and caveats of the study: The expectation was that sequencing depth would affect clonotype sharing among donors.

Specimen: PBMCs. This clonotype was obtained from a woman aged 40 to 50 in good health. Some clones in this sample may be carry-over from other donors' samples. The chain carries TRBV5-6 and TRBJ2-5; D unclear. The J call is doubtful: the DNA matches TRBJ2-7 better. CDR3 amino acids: CASSSSNEQYF. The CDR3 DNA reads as TGTGCCAGCAGCTCGTCCAACGAGCAGTACTTC.